Following are 26 T cell receptor beta chains from one sample sequenced in a study of T cells in women clearing cervical HPV infection. TCRdb keeps only in-frame clones here, not all; method: immunoSEQ multiplex PCR. The sample's table shows some 46,000 clones. The sequencing sample was made of blood buffy coat. The receptors were gathered from a woman between 18 and 70 years old with a cervical HPV16 infection that either progressed to CIN3+ or cleared (not recorded which).

Remarks on this clone: Coverage ceases 3 residues before the CDR3 finishes, and the germline J gene fills in the end. This chain links TRBV5-1 with TRBJ2-7; unclear D gene. Germline V gene sequence: CDR1 SGHRS, CDR2 YFSETQ. The CDR3 totals 14 residues. V lost 0 bases and J lost 0, with 7 bases in between. The covered CDR3 bases are TGCGCCAGCAGCTTGGTAGTTGACTCCTACGAG. It encodes CASSLVVDSYE. The whole CDR3 sequence reads CASSLVVDSYEQYF.

Comment on this clone: The CDR3 is cut off 3 residues early in the read; its end comes from the germline J gene. The chain has TRBV7-6 and TRBJ2-3; D ambiguous. Between the trimmed V and J ends, which lost 0 bases and 5 bases, there was a span of 6 bases. The V gene's germline CDR1 is SGHVS and CDR2 FNYEAQ. This CDR3 comprises 13 residues. CDR3 residues: CASSLAHRDTQYF. CDR3 bases read: TGTGCCAGCAGCTTAGCGCACAGAGATACG.

A word on this clone: The read ends 3 residues before the CDR3 terminus; that terminus is restored from the germline J gene. The chain recombines TRBV7-8 with TRBJ1-1; no definite D call. There are 16 residues in the CDR3. Germline CDR1 SGHVS, CDR2 FQNEAQ. Trimming took off 5 bases at V and 0 bases at J, with 16 bases between the two ends. The CDR3 DNA, read in part, is TGTGCCAGCAGCCCCGTGAGGGCACCCTTGAACACTGAA. Its protein product is CASSPVRAPLNTE. The entire CDR3 sequence reads CASSPVRAPLNTEAFF.

On this clone: The CDR3 goes on 3 residues after the read ends, and that part is filled in from the germline J gene. The V call is TRBV7-2, the J call TRBJ1-1, with a possible D match to TRBD1 (5 bases). This CDR3 comprises 14 residues. The germline V gene encodes CDR1 SGHTA and CDR2 FQGNSA. V lost 1 base, J lost 4 bases, and 10 bases lay in between. The CDR3 sequence: CASSLEQGSTEAFF. The sequenced part of the CDR3 DNA is TGTGCCAGCAGCTTAGAGCAGGGTAGCACTGAA.

Of note for this clone: The junction and the germline gene differ at one end; a read error may be behind it. Read sequence stops 3 residues before the CDR3 end, and the germline J gene provides the missing end. Other DNA variants within this sample encode the same CDR3. This chain uses TRBV19 with TRBJ1-3; 10 nucleotides align to TRBD1. Germline values: CDR1 LNHDA, CDR2 SQIVND (reference sequence). CDR3 length: 19 amino acids. This chain's CDR3 is CASSAGTGATLISGNTIYF. The covered CDR3 bases are TGTGCCAGTAGTGCCGGGACAGGGGCCACCCTCATCTCTGGAAACACA.

A note on this clone: The DNA ends 3 residues before the CDR3 does, and the rest of the CDR3 is filled in from the germline J gene. The chain couples TRBV7-2 to TRBJ1-5; D may be TRBD1 (5 bases). Germline loops: CDR1 SGHTA, CDR2 FQGNSA. Trimming cost V 2 bases and J 5 bases, with 13 bases left between them. This CDR3 spans 15 amino acids. CDR3 in amino acids: CASSLKWQGDQPQHF. CDR3 DNA (partial): TGTGCCAGCAGCTTAAAATGGCAAGGGGATCAGCCC.

About this clone: The CDR3 end lies 3 residues beyond the end of the read and is filled in from the germline J gene. Other DNA sequences within the sample encode an identical CDR3. The V and J genes are TRBV19 and TRBJ1-3; 7 positions match TRBD1. Germline CDR1 reads LNHDA; CDR2 reads SQIVND (reference sequence). The CDR3 runs 13 residues. J was trimmed by 8 bases and V by 4 bases; bases with no gene match: 5. The CDR3 bases that were read are TGTGCCAGTAGTACCAGGGGGTTTGACACC. Its translation is CASSTRGFDT. From start to end, the CDR3 is CASSTRGFDTIYF.

A word on this clone: Read data end 3 residues before the CDR3 end; the end is taken from the germline J gene. V and J are TRBV27 and TRBJ2-7; D remains ambiguous. Germline V lookup: CDR1 MNHEY, CDR2 SMNVEV (reference sequence). The CDR3 loop spans 13 amino acids. V shed 6 bases and J shed 1 base, with 10 bases lying between them. Incomplete CDR3 DNA: TGTGCCAGCAGATTAAAAGGGTCCTACGAG. This translates into CASRLKGSYE. From start to end, the CDR3 is CASRLKGSYEQYF.

Regarding this clone: The sequenced fragment ends 3 residues before the CDR3 boundary, so the rest is inferred from the germline J gene. The chain links TRBV7-3 to TRBJ2-2; D possibly corresponds to TRBD1 (6 bases). Germline V gives CDR1 SGHTA, CDR2 FQGTGA. The CDR3 is 16 residues long. Trimming pared 5 bases from V and 0 bases from J, leaving 13 bases between. CDR3 bases read: TGTGCCAGCAGCCCGTGGACAGTCACGAACACCGGGGAG. The encoded protein is CASSPWTVTNTGE. In full, the CDR3 is CASSPWTVTNTGELFF. The entire variable domain, with the rest obtained from reference TRBV7-3 and TRBJ2-2, is as follows: GAGVSQTPSNKVTEKGKYVELRCDPISGHTALYWYRQSLGQGPEFLIYFQGTGAADDSGLPNDRFFAVRPEGSVSTLKIQRTERGDSAVYLCASSPWTVTNTGELFFGEGSRLTVL.

The CDR3 loop is CASSPFETPWTQYF. CDR3 bases read: TGTGCCAGCAGCCCCTTCGAGACACCATGGACG. The rearrangement links TRBV7-9 to TRBJ2-3; the D is unclear. With the read ending 3 residues before the CDR3 end, the germline J gene is used to fill in that end. The CDR3 covers 14 residues. Germline-derived CDR1 and CDR2 are SEHNR and FQNEAQ (reference sequence).

The CDR3 bases that were read are TGTGCCAGTATGGGGACAGGAGTTCAGCCG. Amino acid sequence: CASMGTGVQP. The entire CDR3 reads CASMGTGVQPQYF. The chain carries TRBV19 and TRBJ2-3, with 8 bases fitting TRBD1. The read ends 3 residues before the CDR3 terminus; that terminus is restored from the germline J gene. Per germline, CDR1 LNHDA and CDR2 SQIVND (reference sequence). CDR3 length: 13 residues.

Comments on this clone: Sequencing ends 3 residues short of the CDR3 end; the germline J gene provides the rest. The V gene is TRBV14, the J gene TRBJ2-1; a weak D match, TRBD2 (6 bases). This CDR3 region has 15 residues. In germline, CDR1 is SGHDN, CDR2 FVKESK. Trimming shortened V by 5 bases and J by 4 bases, and 15 bases separated the two germline ends. The CDR3: CASSKARDLYNEQFF. The covered CDR3 bases are TGTGCCAGCAGCAAAGCCCGGGACTTATACAATGAG.

Concerning this clone: The read terminates 3 residues ahead of where the CDR3 ends, so the germline J gene completes it. This rearrangement joins TRBV5-1 to TRBJ1-2; D is unresolved. Germline lookup yields CDR1 SGHRS and CDR2 YFSETQ. The CDR3 sequence is 13 residues long. Trimming cost V 4 bases and J 0 bases, with 7 bases left between them. CDR3 in amino acids: CASSEAANYGYTF. Incomplete CDR3 DNA: TGCGCCAGCAGCGAGGCGGCTAACTATGGC. The entire variable domain, with the rest obtained from reference TRBV5-1 and TRBJ1-2, is as follows: KAGVTQTPRYLIKTRGQQVTLSCSPISGHRSVSWYQQTPGQGLQFLFEYFSETQRNKGNFPGRFSGRQFSNSRSEMNVSTLELGDSALYLCASSEAANYGYTFGSGTRLTVV.

Notes on this clone: From the germline J gene comes the end of the CDR3, since the read stops 3 residues before it. The rearrangement joins TRBV5-1 to TRBJ1-2; possibly TRBD1 for D (5 bases). CDR3 size: 15 residues. Trimming shortened V by 0 bases and J by 4 bases, and 13 bases separated the two germline ends. Germline values: CDR1 SGHRS, CDR2 YFSETQ. This chain's CDR3 is CASSLGQPAAYGYTF. Incomplete CDR3 DNA: TGCGCCAGCAGCTTGGGACAGCCGGCGGCCTATGGC.

A note on this clone: The read comes to an end 3 residues before the CDR3 does, leaving the germline J gene to fill in the end. Other DNA sequences in the same sample also yield this CDR3. V and J are TRBV19 and TRBJ1-3; D is unclear. The CDR3 has 15 residues. Trimming took 5 bases from V and 7 from J, leaving 18 bases between them. The germline V gene encodes CDR1 LNHDA and CDR2 SQIVND (reference sequence). The sequenced part of the CDR3 DNA is TGTGCCAGTAGTTTCCTGTTACCCTCGGGTAACACC. This codes for CASSFLLPSGNT. Given in full, the CDR3 is CASSFLLPSGNTIYF. The full variable domain, rest sourced from reference TRBV19 and TRBJ1-3, is DGGITQSPKYLFRKEGQNVTLSCEQNLNHDAMYWYRQDPGQGLRLIYYSQIVNDFQKGDIAEGYSVSREKKESFPLTVTSAQKNPTAFYLCASSFLLPSGNTIYFGEGSWLTVV.

Of note for this clone: At one end the junction does not follow the germline gene, possibly because of a read error. Sequencing ends 3 residues short of the CDR3 end; the germline J gene provides the rest. The identical CDR3 is also encoded by other nucleotide sequences in the sample. V usage is TRBV18 and J usage is TRBJ1-3; no reliable D call. Germline loops: CDR1 KGHSH, CDR2 LQKENI. The CDR3 consists of 15 residues. CDR3 sequence: CASSPADLSGNTIYF. The part of the CDR3 DNA that was read is TGTGCCAGCTCACCAGCGGATCTATCTGGAAACACA.

Details on this clone: The CDR3 goes on 3 residues after the read ends, and that part is filled in from the germline J gene. The chain is built from TRBV18 and TRBJ2-7; no definite D call. V was shortened by 4 bases and J by 0 bases, with 13 bases between the two germline ends. CDR1 and CDR2 (germline): KGHSH, LQKENI. CDR3 length: 15 amino acids. The part of the CDR3 DNA that was read is TGTGCCAGCTCACTATTGCAGGATTACTCCTACGAG. It is translated as CASSLLQDYSYE. The whole CDR3 region reads CASSLLQDYSYEQYF.

In regard to this clone: Coverage ceases 3 residues before the CDR3 finishes, and the germline J gene fills in the end. The rearrangement joins TRBV20-1 to TRBJ2-7; TRBD2 might be the D (6 bases). This CDR3 region has 13 residues. Germline V gene data show CDR1 as DFQATT and CDR2 as SNEGSKA (reference sequence). V was shortened by 0 bases and J by 6 bases, with 12 bases between the two germline ends. Incomplete CDR3 DNA: TGCAGTGCTAGAGATCTGGGGGGAGCCGAG. This codes for CSARDLGGAE. The entire CDR3 is CSARDLGGAEQYF.

Points on this clone: The read halts 3 residues ahead of the CDR3 end, with the missing end drawn from the germline J gene. This chain connects TRBV2 to TRBJ2-2; D ambiguous. CDR1 and CDR2 from the germline V gene are SNHLY and FYNNEI. The CDR3 sequence is 15 residues long. Trimming removed 2 bases at V and 0 bases at J, with 7 bases between. Incomplete CDR3 DNA: TGTGCCAGCAGTGAAAGCCCGACGAACACCGGGGAG. It yields the protein CASSESPTNTGE. The CDR3 reads in full as CASSESPTNTGELFF.

As to this clone: The missing CDR3 end, 3 residues past where the read stops, is filled in from the germline J gene. This chain connects TRBV5-1 to TRBJ2-1, with TRBD1 matching over 9 bases. The CDR3 covers 15 residues. Trimming took 4 bases from V and 9 from J; bases not matched to a gene: 11. The germline V gene encodes CDR1 SGHRS and CDR2 YFSETQ. The CDR3 sequence is CASSPAQGARGEQFF. The CDR3 bases that were read are TGCGCCAGCAGCCCAGCACAGGGGGCGCGGGGTGAG.

As for this clone: The sequenced fragment ends 3 residues before the CDR3 boundary, so the rest is inferred from the germline J gene. This rearrangement joins TRBV2 to TRBJ2-3, with TRBD2 as a possible D gene (5 bases). CDR1 and CDR2 (germline): SNHLY, FYNNEI. Trimming took 1 base from V and 6 from J, leaving 11 bases between them. This CDR3 comprises 14 residues. The CDR3 spells CASSEGTVNDTQYF. Partial CDR3 DNA: TGTGCCAGCAGTGAAGGGACTGTCAATGATACG.

With regard to this clone: The CDR3 end falls 3 residues outside the read, so it is completed with the germline J gene. This chain connects TRBV20-1 to TRBJ2-2; TRBD2 matches at 7 bases. V gave up 1 base and J gave up 3 bases; unmatched junction bases: 5. CDR1 is DFQATT and CDR2 is SNEGSKA in the germline V gene (reference sequence). The CDR3 is made up of 15 amino acids. CDR3 sequence: CSARAAGVHTGELFF. The sequenced CDR3 bases are TGCAGTGCTAGAGCCGCGGGAGTTCACACCGGGGAG.

Turning to this clone: One end of the junction does not line up with germline, which may come from a read error. The read ends 3 residues shy of where the CDR3 ends; the end is completed using the germline J gene. Other DNA sequences in this specimen translate into the identical CDR3. The chain has TRBV30 and TRBJ1-3, with TRBD1 as a possible D gene (6 bases). CDR3 size: 15 residues. Germline V CDR1 and CDR2: GTSNPN, SVGIG (reference sequence). The covered CDR3 bases are TGTGCCTGGAGTGTAGGGGGGGCTGCTGGAAACACG. It specifies CAWSVGGAAGNT. The entire CDR3 protein reads CAWSVGGAAGNTIYF.

Concerning this clone itself: Read coverage stops 3 residues before the CDR3 terminus; the germline J gene supplies the remainder. The V gene is TRBV6-2 or TRBV6-3, the J gene TRBJ2-1, with D possibly being TRBD2 (5 bases). Trimming pared 7 bases from V and 1 base from J, leaving 11 bases between. CDR1 MNHEY and CDR2 SVGEGT come from the germline V gene. The length of the CDR3 is 14 residues. The CDR3 spells CASKTDYSYNEQFF. The sequenced part of the CDR3 DNA is TGTGCCAGCAAGACCGACTATTCCTACAATGAG.

About this clone: The CDR3 goes on 3 residues after the read ends, and that part is filled in from the germline J gene. This rearrangement joins TRBV20-1 to TRBJ2-3; 14 nucleotides align to TRBD2. Germline CDR1 DFQATT, CDR2 SNEGSKA (reference sequence). J was trimmed by 1 base and V by 4 bases; bases with no gene match: 4. The length of the CDR3 is 16 residues. The CDR3 sequence: CSAKGTSGGRTDTQYF. The covered CDR3 bases are TGCAGTGCTAAAGGGACTAGCGGGGGCCGCACAGATACG.

Note on this clone: Read data end 3 residues before the CDR3 end; the end is taken from the germline J gene. The chain combines TRBV30 with TRBJ2-7; 7 bases agree with TRBD2. CDR1 is GTSNPN, CDR2 SVGIG, per germline (reference sequence). J was trimmed by 3 bases and V by 0 bases; bases with no gene match: 5. The CDR3 extends over 14 amino acids. The chain's CDR3 is CAWSVGGSGYEQYF. The sequenced part of the CDR3 DNA is TGTGCCTGGAGTGTCGGCGGGAGCGGCTACGAG.